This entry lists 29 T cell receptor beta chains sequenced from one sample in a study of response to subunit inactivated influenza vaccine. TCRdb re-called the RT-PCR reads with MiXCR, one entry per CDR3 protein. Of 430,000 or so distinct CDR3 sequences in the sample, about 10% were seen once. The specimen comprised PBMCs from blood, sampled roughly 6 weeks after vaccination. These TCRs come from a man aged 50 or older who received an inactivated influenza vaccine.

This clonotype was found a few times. The CDR3 DNA is TGCGCCAGCAGCTTGTCTTCTGGGTCCGATGAGCAGTTCTTC. Amino acids: CASSLSSGSDEQFF. This chain uses TRBV5-1 with TRBJ2-1; no clear D. The CDR3 length is 14 residues. V lost 1 base and J lost 8, with 13 bases in between. Germline V gene lookup returns CDR1 SGHRS and CDR2 YFSETQ. The full variable domain, in which reference TRBV5-1 and TRBJ2-1 provide the parts outside the CDR3, is KAGVTQTPRYLIKTRGQQVTLSCSPISGHRSVSWYQQTPGQGLQFLFEYFSETQRNKGNFPGRFSGRQFSNSRSEMNVSTLELGDSALYLCASSLSSGSDEQFFGPGTRLTVL.

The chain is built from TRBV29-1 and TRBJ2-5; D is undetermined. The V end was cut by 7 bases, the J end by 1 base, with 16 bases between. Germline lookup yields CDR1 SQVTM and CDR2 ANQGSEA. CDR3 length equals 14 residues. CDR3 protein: CSAPVDGSQETQYF. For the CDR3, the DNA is TGCAGCGCACCCGTCGACGGGTCCCAAGAGACCCAGTACTTC.

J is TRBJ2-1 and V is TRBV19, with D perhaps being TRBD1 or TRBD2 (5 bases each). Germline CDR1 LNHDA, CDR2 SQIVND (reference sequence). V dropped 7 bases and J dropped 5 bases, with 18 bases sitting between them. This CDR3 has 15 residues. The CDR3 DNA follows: TGTGCCAGTAAGATCGGGGAGCGGACAAACAATGAGCAGTTCTTC. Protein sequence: CASKIGERTNNEQFF. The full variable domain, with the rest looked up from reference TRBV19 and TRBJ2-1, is DGGITQSPKYLFRKEGQNVTLSCEQNLNHDAMYWYRQDPGQGLRLIYYSQIVNDFQKGDIAEGYSVSREKKESFPLTVTSAQKNPTAFYLCASKIGERTNNEQFFGPGTRLTVL.

The CDR3 reads CASTLGLAAYNEQFF. The CDR3 nucleotides are TGTGCCAGCACCCTGGGACTAGCGGCATACAATGAGCAGTTCTTC. The chain employs TRBV11-2 and TRBJ2-1; 11 nucleotides line up with TRBD2. Trimming took 7 bases from V and 4 from J; bases not matched to a gene: 6. The CDR3 covers 15 residues. CDR1 and CDR2 (germline): SGHAT, FQNNGV.

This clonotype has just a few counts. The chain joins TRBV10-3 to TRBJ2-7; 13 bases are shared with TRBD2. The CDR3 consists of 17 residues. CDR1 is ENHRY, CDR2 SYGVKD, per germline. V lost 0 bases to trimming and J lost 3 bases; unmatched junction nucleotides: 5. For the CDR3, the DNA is TGTGCCATCAGTGAGTCTGTAGGACTAGCGGGGGACTACGAGCAGTACTTC. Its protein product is CAISESVGLAGDYEQYF.

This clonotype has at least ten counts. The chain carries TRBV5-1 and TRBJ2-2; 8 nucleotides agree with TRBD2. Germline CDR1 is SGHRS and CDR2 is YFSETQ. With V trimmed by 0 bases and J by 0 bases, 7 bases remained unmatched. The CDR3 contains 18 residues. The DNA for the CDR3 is TGCGCCAGCAGCTTGGGTCTAGCGGGCGCCTCGAACACCGGGGAGCTGTTTTTT. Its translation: CASSLGLAGASNTGELFF.

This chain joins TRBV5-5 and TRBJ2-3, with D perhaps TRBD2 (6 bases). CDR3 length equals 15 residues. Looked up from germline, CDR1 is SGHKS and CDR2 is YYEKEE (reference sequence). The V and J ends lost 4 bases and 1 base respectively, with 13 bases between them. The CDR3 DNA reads TGTGCCAGCAGCCCGGCGGGACTCCGCACAGATACGCAGTATTTT. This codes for CASSPAGLRTDTQYF.

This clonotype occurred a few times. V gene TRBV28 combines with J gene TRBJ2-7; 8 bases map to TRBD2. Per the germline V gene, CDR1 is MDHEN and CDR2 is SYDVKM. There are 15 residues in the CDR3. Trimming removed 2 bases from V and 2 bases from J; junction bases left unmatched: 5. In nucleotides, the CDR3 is TGTGCCAGCAGTTTAGGCCGGGGGGGGGCCTACGAGCAGTACTTC. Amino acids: CASSLGRGGAYEQYF.

The CDR3 loop reads CASATSNQPQHF. CDR3 DNA: TGTGCCAGCGCTACTAGCAATCAGCCCCAGCATTTT. This chain uses TRBV6-5 with TRBJ1-5; unclear D gene. Germline loops: CDR1 MNHEY, CDR2 SVGAGI. V shed 8 bases and J shed 0 bases, with 5 bases lying between them. The CDR3 length is 12 residues.

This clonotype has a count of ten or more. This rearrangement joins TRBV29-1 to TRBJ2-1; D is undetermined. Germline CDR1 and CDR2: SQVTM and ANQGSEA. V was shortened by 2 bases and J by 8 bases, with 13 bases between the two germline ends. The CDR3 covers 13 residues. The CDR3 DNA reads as TGCAGCGTTGAACCGGGTTCCAGCGATGAGCAGTTCTTC. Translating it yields CSVEPGSSDEQFF.

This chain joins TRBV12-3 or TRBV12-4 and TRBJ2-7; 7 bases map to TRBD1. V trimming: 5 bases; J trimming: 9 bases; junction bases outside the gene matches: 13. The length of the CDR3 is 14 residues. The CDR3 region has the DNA TGTGCCAGCAGTCCTGGACAGGTACCGGGGTTGCAGTACTTC. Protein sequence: CASSPGQVPGLQYF.

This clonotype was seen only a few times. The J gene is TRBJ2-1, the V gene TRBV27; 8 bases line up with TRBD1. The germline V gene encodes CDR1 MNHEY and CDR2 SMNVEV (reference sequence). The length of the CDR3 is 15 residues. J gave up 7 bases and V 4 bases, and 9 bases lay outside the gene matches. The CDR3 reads CASSSAGGVGNEQFF. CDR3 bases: TGTGCCAGCAGTTCCGCAGGGGGCGTCGGTAATGAGCAGTTCTTC.

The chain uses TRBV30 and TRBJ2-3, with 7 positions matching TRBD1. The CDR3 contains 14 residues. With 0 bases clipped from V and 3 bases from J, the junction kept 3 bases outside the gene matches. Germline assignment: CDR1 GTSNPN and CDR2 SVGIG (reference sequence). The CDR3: CAWSVQGVTDTQYF. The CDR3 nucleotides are TGTGCCTGGAGTGTTCAGGGGGTGACAGATACGCAGTATTTT.

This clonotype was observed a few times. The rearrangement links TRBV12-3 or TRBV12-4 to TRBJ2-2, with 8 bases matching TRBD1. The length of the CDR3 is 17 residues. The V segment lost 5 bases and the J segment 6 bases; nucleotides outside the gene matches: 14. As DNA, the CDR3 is TGTGCCAGCAGTCCAGGAGGCCAGGGGGCGATCCCCGGGGAGCTGTTTTTT. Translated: CASSPGGQGAIPGELFF.

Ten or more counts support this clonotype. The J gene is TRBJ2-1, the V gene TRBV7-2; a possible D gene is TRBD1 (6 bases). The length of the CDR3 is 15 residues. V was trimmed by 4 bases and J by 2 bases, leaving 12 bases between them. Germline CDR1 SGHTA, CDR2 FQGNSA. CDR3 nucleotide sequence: TGTGCCAGCAGCTCAGAGGGGGTTACCTACAATGAGCAGTTCTTC. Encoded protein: CASSSEGVTYNEQFF.

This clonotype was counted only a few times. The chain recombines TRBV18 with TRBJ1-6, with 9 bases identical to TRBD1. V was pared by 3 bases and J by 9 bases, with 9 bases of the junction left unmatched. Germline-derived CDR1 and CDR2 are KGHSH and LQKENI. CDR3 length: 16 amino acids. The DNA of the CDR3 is TGTGCCAGCTCACCGCGGACAGGGGTTATGGGTTCACCCCTCCACTTT. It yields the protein CASSPRTGVMGSPLHF.

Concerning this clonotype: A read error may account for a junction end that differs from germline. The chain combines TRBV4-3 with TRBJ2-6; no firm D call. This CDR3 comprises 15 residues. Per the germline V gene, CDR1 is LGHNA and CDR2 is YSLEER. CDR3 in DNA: TGCGCCAGCATCCAAGCCCGCTCTGGGGCCAACGTCCTGACTTTC. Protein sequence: CASIQARSGANVLTF.

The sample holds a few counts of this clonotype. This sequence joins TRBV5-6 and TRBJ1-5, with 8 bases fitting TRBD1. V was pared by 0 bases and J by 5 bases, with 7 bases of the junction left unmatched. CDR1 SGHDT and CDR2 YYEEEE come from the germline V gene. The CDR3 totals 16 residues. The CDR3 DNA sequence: TGTGCCAGCAGCTTGGGATTCAGGGGGCTAGATCAGCCCCAGCATTTT. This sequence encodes CASSLGFRGLDQPQHF.

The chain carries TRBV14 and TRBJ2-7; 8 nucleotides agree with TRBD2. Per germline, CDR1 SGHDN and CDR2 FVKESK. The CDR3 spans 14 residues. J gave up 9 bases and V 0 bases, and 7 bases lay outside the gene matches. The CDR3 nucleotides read TGTGCCAGCAGCCAAGAGCGGACTAGCTCCACGCAGTACTTC. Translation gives CASSQERTSSTQYF.

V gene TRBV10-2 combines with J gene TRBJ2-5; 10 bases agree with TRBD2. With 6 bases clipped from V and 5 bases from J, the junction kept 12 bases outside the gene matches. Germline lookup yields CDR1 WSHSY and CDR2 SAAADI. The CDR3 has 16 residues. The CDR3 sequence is CASRGARERGGETQYF. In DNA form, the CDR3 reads TGCGCCAGCAGGGGGGCTAGAGAGCGGGGGGGCGAGACCCAGTACTTC.

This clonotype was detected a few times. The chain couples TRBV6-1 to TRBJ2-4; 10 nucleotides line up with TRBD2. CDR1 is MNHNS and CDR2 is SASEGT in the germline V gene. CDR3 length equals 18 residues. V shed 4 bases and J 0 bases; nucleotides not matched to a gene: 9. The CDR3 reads CASSGGLAQILAKNIQYF. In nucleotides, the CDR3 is TGTGCCAGCAGTGGGGGACTAGCGCAGATTCTAGCCAAAAACATTCAGTACTTC.

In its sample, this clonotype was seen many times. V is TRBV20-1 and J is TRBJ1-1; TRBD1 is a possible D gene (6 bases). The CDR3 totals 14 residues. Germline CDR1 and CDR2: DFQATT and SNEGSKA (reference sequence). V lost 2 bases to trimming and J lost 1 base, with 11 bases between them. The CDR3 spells CSARWGARNTEAFF. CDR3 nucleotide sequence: TGCAGTGCTAGATGGGGGGCTCGGAACACTGAAGCTTTCTTT.

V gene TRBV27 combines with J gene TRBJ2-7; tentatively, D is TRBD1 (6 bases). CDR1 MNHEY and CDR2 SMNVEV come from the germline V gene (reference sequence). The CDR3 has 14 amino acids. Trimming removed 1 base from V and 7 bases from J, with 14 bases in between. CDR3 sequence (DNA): TGTGCCAGCAGTTTATACGGCAGGGGCCGGGAGCAGTACTTC. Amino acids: CASSLYGRGREQYF.

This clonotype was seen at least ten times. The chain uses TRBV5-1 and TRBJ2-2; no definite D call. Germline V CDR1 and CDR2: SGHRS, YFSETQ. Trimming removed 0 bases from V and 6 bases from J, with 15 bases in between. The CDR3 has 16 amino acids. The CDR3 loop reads CASSLAALDHAGELFF. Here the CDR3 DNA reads TGCGCCAGCAGCTTGGCGGCTCTGGACCATGCCGGGGAGCTGTTTTTT.

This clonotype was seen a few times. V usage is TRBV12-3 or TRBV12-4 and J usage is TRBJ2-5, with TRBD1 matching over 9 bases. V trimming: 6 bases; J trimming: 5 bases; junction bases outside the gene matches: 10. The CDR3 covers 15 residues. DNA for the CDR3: TGTGCCAGCAGCCCTAGGACAGGGGCAGGGGAGACCCAGTACTTC. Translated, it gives CASSPRTGAGETQYF.

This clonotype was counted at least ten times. The CDR3 nucleotides are TGCAGCGTTGCAAAGAGTAGGGGGTACAATGAGCAGTTCTTC. It encodes CSVAKSRGYNEQFF. This chain uses TRBV29-1 with TRBJ2-1; TRBD1 might be the D (6 bases). Germline lookup yields CDR1 SQVTM and CDR2 ANQGSEA. The CDR3 length is 14 residues. Trimming cost V 4 bases and J 4 bases, with 14 bases left between them.

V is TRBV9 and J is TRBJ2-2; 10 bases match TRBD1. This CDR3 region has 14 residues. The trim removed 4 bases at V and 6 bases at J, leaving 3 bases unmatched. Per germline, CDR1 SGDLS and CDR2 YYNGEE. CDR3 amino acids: CASSSGTGAGELFF. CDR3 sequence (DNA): TGTGCCAGCAGCTCCGGGACAGGGGCCGGGGAGCTGTTTTTT.

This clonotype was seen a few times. CDR3 in DNA: TGCGCCAGCAGCGTATTAGCGGGAATGCAAGAGACCCAGTACTTC. This codes for CASSVLAGMQETQYF. The V gene is TRBV5-1, the J gene TRBJ2-5; 8 positions agree with TRBD2. Trimming removed 4 bases from V and 2 bases from J; junction bases left unmatched: 7. The CDR3 has 15 residues. Germline V lookup: CDR1 SGHRS, CDR2 YFSETQ.

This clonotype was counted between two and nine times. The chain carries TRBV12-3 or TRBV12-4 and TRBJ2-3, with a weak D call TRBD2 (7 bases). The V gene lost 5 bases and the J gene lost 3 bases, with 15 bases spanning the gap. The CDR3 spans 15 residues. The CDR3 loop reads CASSDEGGLTDTQYF. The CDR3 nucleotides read TGTGCCAGCAGTGATGAGGGGGGGCTGACAGATACGCAGTATTTT.